These 8 T cell receptor beta chains came from one sample sequenced in a study of cytotoxic CD8 clonotypes in ibrutinib-treated CLL. Assay: immunoSEQ multiplex PCR; the TCRdb copy retains only in-frame clones and omits some. Of approximately 45,000 clones listed, roughly two thirds are singletons. Source: PBMCs, taken after 12 months of ibrutinib treatment. All receptors come from a human donor with chronic lymphocytic leukemia.

Only one count was recorded for this clone. This specimen includes other DNA sequences encoding the same CDR3. The chain couples TRBV19 to TRBJ1-1; a possible D gene is TRBD1 (6 bases). The CDR3 spans 13 residues. V shed 3 bases and J shed 3 bases, with 8 bases lying between them. CDR1 and CDR2 from the germline V gene are LNHDA and SQIVND (reference sequence). The CDR3 loop is CASSIRGDTEAFF. Here the CDR3 DNA reads TGTGCCAGTAGTATCAGGGGAGACACTGAAGCTTTCTTT.

The chain carries TRBV7-3 and TRBJ1-1; no clear D gene. V was clipped by 8 bases and J by 1 base, with 11 bases between them. The CDR3 length is 13 residues. Looked up from germline, CDR1 is SGHTA and CDR2 is FQGTGA. For the CDR3, the DNA is TGTGCCAGCGGCAATAACGCGAACACTGAAGCTTTCTTT. Translating gives CASGNNANTEAFF.

The CDR3 nucleotides read TGCGCCAGCGGGACTCACGTCTCTGGGGCCAACGTCCTGACTTTC. This gives the protein CASGTHVSGANVLTF. The J gene is TRBJ2-6, the V gene TRBV5-1; TRBD2 is a possible D gene (6 bases). Germline assignment: CDR1 SGHRS and CDR2 YFSETQ. V lost 7 bases and J 0 bases, leaving 11 bases between the germline ends. This CDR3 contains 15 residues.

The chain employs TRBV6-5 and TRBJ2-1; 12 bases fit TRBD2. Germline CDR1 reads MNHEY; CDR2 reads SVGAGI. This CDR3 is 15 amino acids long. V was pared by 5 bases and J by 7 bases, with 6 bases of the junction left unmatched. CDR3 residues: CASSTRLAGVNEQFF. As DNA, the CDR3 is TGTGCCAGCAGTACGCGACTAGCGGGGGTAAATGAGCAGTTCTTC.

As DNA, the CDR3 is TGTGCCAGCTCCCCCCAACGGACCTCCTACAATGAGCAGTTCTTC. Translating it yields CASSPQRTSYNEQFF. The rearrangement uses TRBV18 and TRBJ2-1; no definite D call. Germline V gene data show CDR1 as KGHSH and CDR2 as LQKENI. The CDR3 runs to 15 residues. V was clipped by 6 bases and J by 0 bases, with 12 bases between them.

The chain has TRBV2 and TRBJ1-5; D is unclear. The V and J ends lost 4 bases and 3 bases respectively, with 13 bases between them. There are 15 residues in the CDR3. Germline V gives CDR1 SNHLY, CDR2 FYNNEI. The CDR3 DNA is TGTGCCAGCAGTGTCCCAGGCGCTAACAATCAGCCCCAGCATTTT. It specifies CASSVPGANNQPQHF.

This clone was found a few times. The V call is TRBV2, the J call TRBJ2-2, with 7 bases identical to TRBD1. CDR3 length: 15 amino acids. Germline V gene data show CDR1 as SNHLY and CDR2 as FYNNEI. Trimming cost V 3 bases and J 1 base; bases outside gene matches: 2. DNA for the CDR3: TGTGCCAGCAGTGAGACAGGGATGAACACCGGGGAGCTGTTTTTT. The encoded protein is CASSETGMNTGELFF.

The J gene is TRBJ1-1, the V gene TRBV13, with D possibly matching TRBD1 (5 bases). This CDR3 spans 13 amino acids. CDR1 PRHDT and CDR2 FYEKMQ come from the germline V gene (reference sequence). Between the trimmed V and J ends, which lost 4 bases and 4 bases, there was a span of 10 bases. The CDR3 coding sequence is TGTGCCAGCAGCTGGGGGAGTGGCACTGAAGCTTTCTTT. This sequence encodes CASSWGSGTEAFF.